This T cell receptor (beta chain) emerged from a study of monozygotic twins with inflammatory bowel disease. CDR1 and CDR2 (germline): DFQATT, SNEGSKA (reference sequence). This CDR3 comprises 14 residues. A template switching step added UMIs, each with a 6-nucleotide sample barcode. TCRdb re-called the 5' RACE reads, yielding one record per CDR3 amino acid sequence without DNA. Recorded here are over 110,000 distinct CDR3 sequences; the top ten clones represent roughly 2.5%. The sequenced material came from blood. The source of this sequence is a human donor with ulcerative colitis or Crohn's disease, or a healthy co-twin of an affected twin (not recorded which). The chain is built from TRBV20-1 and TRBJ1-1; the D call of TRBD1 rests on TCRdb alone, since no DNA is present to check it. This CDR3 is CSARGTDMNTEAFF.